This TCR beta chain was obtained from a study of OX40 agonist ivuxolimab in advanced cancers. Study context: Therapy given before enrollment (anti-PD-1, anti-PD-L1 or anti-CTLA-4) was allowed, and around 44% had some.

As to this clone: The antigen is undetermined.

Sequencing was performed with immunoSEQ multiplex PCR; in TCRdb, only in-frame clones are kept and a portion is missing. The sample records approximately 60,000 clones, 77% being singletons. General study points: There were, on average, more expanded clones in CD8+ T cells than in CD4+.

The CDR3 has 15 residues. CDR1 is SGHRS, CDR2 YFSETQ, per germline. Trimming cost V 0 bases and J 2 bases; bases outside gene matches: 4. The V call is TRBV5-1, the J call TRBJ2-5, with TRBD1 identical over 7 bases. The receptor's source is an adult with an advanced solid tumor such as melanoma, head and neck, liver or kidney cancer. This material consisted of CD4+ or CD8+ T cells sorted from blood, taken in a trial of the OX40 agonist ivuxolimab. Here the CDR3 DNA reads TGCGCCAGCAGCTTGGGACAGGGCATGCAAGAGACCCAGTACTTC. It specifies CASSLGQGMQETQYF.